One and the same sample provided the 14 T cell receptor beta chains below, sequenced in a study of T cells in Graves' hyperthyroidism and ophthalmopathy. It was RNA transcripts that yielded the amplified TCR beta CDR3 regions. Primed by the HTBI set, a first-round RT-PCR was run on the TCR CDR3. One entry per CDR3 protein results from TCRdb running MiXCR on the multiplex PCR reads. The sample lists roughly 380,000 distinct CDR3 sequences; approximately 15% were seen once. The source material was blood. The receptor source for this set is a woman aged 60 to 75 with Graves' hyperthyroidism.

This rearrangement joins TRBV19 to TRBJ1-6, with TRBD1 matching 10 bases. V lost 5 bases, J lost 9 bases, and 16 bases stayed unmatched. Looked up from germline, CDR1 is LNHDA and CDR2 is SQIVND (reference sequence). The CDR3 is 18 amino acids. CDR3 bases: TGTGCCAGTAGTCTTCCCGGGACAGGGGTAGCGAATTCTTCACCCCTCCACTTT. Amino acid sequence: CASSLPGTGVANSSPLHF.

This clonotype was detected a few times. V is TRBV7-3 and J is TRBJ2-3, with 8 bases fitting TRBD2. Per germline, CDR1 SGHTA and CDR2 FQGTGA. This CDR3 is 16 amino acids long. The ends lost 5 bases at V and 0 bases at J; junction bases unmatched: 7. The chain's CDR3 is CASSKIAGFSTDTQYF. DNA of the CDR3: TGTGCCAGCAGCAAAATAGCGGGATTTAGCACAGATACGCAGTATTTT.

This clonotype showed up many times. The CDR3 is CASSSRRDGYTF. DNA for the CDR3: TGCGCCAGCAGCTCGAGGAGGGATGGCTACACCTTC. This rearrangement joins TRBV10-2 to TRBJ1-2, with D unclear. Deletions cut 6 bases from V and 6 bases from J, with 11 bases between. Germline V lookup: CDR1 WSHSY, CDR2 SAAADI. The CDR3 consists of 12 residues.

A few counts support this clonotype. V is TRBV29-1 and J is TRBJ2-2; possibly TRBD1 for D (5 bases). The CDR3 contains 13 residues. Trimming took off 6 bases at V and 4 bases at J, with 12 bases between the two ends. The germline V gene encodes CDR1 SQVTM and CDR2 ANQGSEA. The CDR3 protein is CSVTDRPTGELFF. Written as DNA, the CDR3 is TGCAGCGTCACCGACAGACCCACCGGGGAGCTGTTTTTT.

This clonotype was seen ten or more times. The V call is TRBV3-1, the J call TRBJ2-3, with D perhaps TRBD2 (6 bases). V was cut by 1 base and J by 0 bases, with 8 bases left in between. This CDR3 is 15 amino acids long. Germline CDR1 LGHDT, CDR2 YNNKEL (reference sequence). CDR3 loop: CASSQVGGSTDTQYF. The CDR3 region has the DNA TGTGCCAGCAGCCAAGTCGGAGGGAGCACAGATACGCAGTATTTT.

This clonotype was seen ten or more times. The genes are TRBV11-2 and TRBJ2-1; TRBD2 aligns across 7 bases. Germline CDR1 SGHAT, CDR2 FQNNGV. The CDR3 contains 16 residues. Trimming at V came to 6 bases and at J to 0 bases, leaving 8 bases not matched to a gene. Here the CDR3 DNA reads TGTGCCAGCAGTTTCAAGCGGGACCTCTCCTACAATGAGCAGTTCTTC. Translating gives CASSFKRDLSYNEQFF.

This clonotype was observed at least ten times. The V call is TRBV18, the J call TRBJ2-1; 14 bases are shared with TRBD2. Germline CDR1 and CDR2: KGHSH and LQKENI. V shed 0 bases and J 12 bases; nucleotides not matched to a gene: 4. CDR3 length: 15 residues. The DNA of the CDR3 is TGTGCCAGCTCACCACCGGGACTAGCGGGAGTCGGGCAGTTCTTC. Translating gives CASSPPGLAGVGQFF.

This clonotype was picked up many times. V gene TRBV28 combines with J gene TRBJ1-5; D is uncertain. The CDR3 is made up of 16 amino acids. Deletions cut 6 bases from V and 2 bases from J, with 17 bases between. Germline V gives CDR1 MDHEN, CDR2 SYDVKM. CDR3 loop: CASRTRDKGGNQPQHF. In DNA, the CDR3 is TGTGCCAGCAGAACCCGCGACAAGGGAGGCAATCAGCCCCAGCATTTT.

The table lists this clonotype with many counts. The chain links TRBV11-2 to TRBJ1-1; no clear D gene. Germline V lookup: CDR1 SGHAT, CDR2 FQNNGV. This CDR3 has 16 residues. Between the trimmed V and J ends, which lost 2 bases and 3 bases, there was a span of 16 bases. The DNA for the CDR3 is TGTGCCAGCAGCTTATTGTCCGGGTTTAGTTACACTGAAGCTTTCTTT. Its protein product is CASSLLSGFSYTEAFF.

This clonotype was detected ten times or more. This chain connects TRBV7-2 to TRBJ2-2; 8 positions agree with TRBD2. Germline CDR1 reads SGHTA; CDR2 reads FQGNSA. The CDR3 extends over 17 amino acids. Losses at the gene ends were 4 bases for V and 3 bases for J; bases not matched to a gene: 10. CDR3 nucleotides: TGTGCCAGCAGCTCCTCCTTAGCGGGAACCGACACCGGGGAGCTGTTTTTT. This sequence encodes CASSSSLAGTDTGELFF.

This clonotype was picked up many times. V usage is TRBV12-3 or TRBV12-4 and J usage is TRBJ2-2; D ambiguous. The CDR3 is 14 amino acids. The V end was cut by 6 bases, the J end by 11 bases, with 19 bases between. CDR3 amino acids: CASRASEPLRELFF. The CDR3 bases are TGTGCCAGCAGAGCCTCAGAGCCCCTGCGAGAGCTGTTTTTT.

This clonotype appeared many times. The chain recombines TRBV2 with TRBJ1-3; D gene unclear. This CDR3 is built from 12 residues. Trimming removed 4 bases at V and 2 bases at J, with 3 bases between. Germline lookup yields CDR1 SNHLY and CDR2 FYNNEI. This CDR3 is CASSGAGNTIYF. CDR3 sequence (DNA): TGTGCCAGCAGTGGGGCTGGAAACACCATATATTTT.

This clonotype was recorded many times. V and J are TRBV29-1 and TRBJ2-7; 12 bases align to TRBD1. V dropped 2 bases and J dropped 4; count of bases not matched to a gene: 6. The CDR3 consists of 15 residues. Germline CDR1 reads SQVTM; CDR2 reads ANQGSEA. Here the CDR3 reads CSVEYLGQGAYEQYF. Here the CDR3 DNA reads TGCAGCGTTGAATATTTGGGACAGGGGGCTTACGAGCAGTACTTC.

Details on this clonotype: A much bigger clone sits one base away, suggesting this may be a read error. The CDR3 loop is CAGSPDRGLGQPQHF. In DNA form, the CDR3 reads TGTGCCGGCAGCCCGGACAGGGGGCTAGGTCAGCCCCAGCATTTT. The rearrangement uses TRBV5-4 and TRBJ1-5; 11 bases line up with TRBD1. Germline CDR1 reads SGHNT; CDR2 reads YYREEE (reference sequence). This CDR3 has 15 residues.